The rows below give T cell receptor beta chains drawn from one sample of a study of T cell responses to AZD1222 COVID-19 vaccine. Assay used: immunoSEQ multiplex PCR; TCRdb lists only in-frame clones, some missing. The table shows some 80,000 clones, with roughly 80% occurring only once. This material consisted of peripheral blood, taken 28 days after the second dose of the MenACWY control vaccine. The receptor set was obtained from an adult who received the MenACWY meningococcal vaccine as a control. Each CDR3 is given with its conserved first and last residue. A D gene is named only where the DNA matches it firmly. Clone size appears in some rows only: once, few, many, or a class for an expanded clone.

clone_size: few
j_call: TRBJ1-1
v_call: TRBV9
d_call: -
cdr3_nt: TGTGCCAGCAGCGAACCGGGCCGTGAAGCTTTCTTT
cdr3_aa: CASSEPGREAFF

clone_size: -
j_call: TRBJ2-1
v_call: TRBV10-2
d_call: TRBD1
cdr3_nt: TGCGCCAGCAGTGAGTCAGGACAGGGGGAGTTCTTC
cdr3_aa: CASSESGQGEFF

clone_size: -
j_call: TRBJ2-3
v_call: TRBV5-1
d_call: -
cdr3_nt: TGCGCCAGCAGCTTGGCTCGCGATACGCAGTATTTT
cdr3_aa: CASSLARDTQYF

clone_size: -
j_call: TRBJ2-7
v_call: TRBV30
d_call: -
cdr3_nt: TGTGCCTGGAGTGTAATGGGGAACTACGAGCAGTACTTC
cdr3_aa: CAWSVMGNYEQYF

clone_size: once
j_call: TRBJ1-1
v_call: TRBV5-1
d_call: -
cdr3_nt: TGCGCCAGCAGCTTGGATGACCGGGACACTGAAGCTTTCTTT
cdr3_aa: CASSLDDRDTEAFF

clone_size: -
j_call: TRBJ2-5
v_call: TRBV6-5
d_call: TRBD1
cdr3_nt: TGTGCCAGCAACCCGACAGGGATCGTGGAGACCCAGTACTTC
cdr3_aa: CASNPTGIVETQYF

clone_size: -
j_call: TRBJ2-2
v_call: TRBV2
d_call: TRBD1
cdr3_nt: TGTGCCAGCAGCCCCAGACAGGGCTCCGGGGAGCTGTTTTTT
cdr3_aa: CASSPRQGSGELFF

clone_size: -
j_call: TRBJ2-1
v_call: TRBV9
d_call: TRBD2
cdr3_nt: TGTGCCAGCAGCCCAGGGAGACTAGCGGGAGGGGGTGATGAGCAGTTCTTC
cdr3_aa: CASSPGRLAGGGDEQFF

clone_size: once
j_call: TRBJ2-3
v_call: TRBV7-9
d_call: TRBD2
cdr3_nt: TGTGCCAGCAGCTCTAGGAGACTAGCGGATGATACGCAGTATTTT
cdr3_aa: CASSSRRLADDTQYF

clone_size: few
j_call: TRBJ2-1
v_call: TRBV3-1/TRBV3-2
d_call: TRBD2
cdr3_nt: TGTGCCAGCAGCCTCGGCCCGCAAGCGGGAGCTTCTGAGCAGTTCTTC
cdr3_aa: CASSLGPQAGASEQFF

clone_size: -
j_call: TRBJ2-5
v_call: TRBV7-2
d_call: -
cdr3_nt: TGTGCCAGCACTCCAGCCCGGACCGCAGGCGAGACCCAGTACTTC
cdr3_aa: CASTPARTAGETQYF

clone_size: -
j_call: TRBJ1-3
v_call: TRBV7-9
d_call: -
cdr3_nt: TGTGCCAGCAGCCGAACTGACAGCGGAAACACCATATATTTT
cdr3_aa: CASSRTDSGNTIYF

clone_size: few
j_call: TRBJ1-1
v_call: TRBV6-2/TRBV6-3
d_call: -
cdr3_nt: TGTGCCAGCAGTTACTCCAGGGAACGTAGGACTGAAGCTTTCTTT
cdr3_aa: CASSYSRERRTEAFF

clone_size: -
j_call: TRBJ1-4
v_call: TRBV15
d_call: -
cdr3_nt: TGTGCCACCAGCAGAGATAAAGGGGGTAATGAAAAACTATTTTTT
cdr3_aa: CATSRDKGGNEKLFF

clone_size: few
j_call: TRBJ1-5
v_call: TRBV5-3
d_call: -
cdr3_nt: TGTGCCAGAAGCAAAAAAGGATGCTACCGGGACGGAGCTGTCGGTGGACAGCCCCAGCATTTT
cdr3_aa: CARSKKGCYRDGAVGGQPQHF

clone_size: few
j_call: TRBJ1-5
v_call: TRBV28
d_call: TRBD1
cdr3_nt: TGTGCCAGCAGGCAGGGGGGTTTAGGGCAGCCCCAGCATTTT
cdr3_aa: CASRQGGLGQPQHF

clone_size: -
j_call: TRBJ2-5
v_call: TRBV10-2
d_call: TRBD2
cdr3_nt: TGCGCCAGCAGTGAGTCGCGGGGGGGCTGGCGGAATTTGGAGACCCAGTACTTC
cdr3_aa: CASSESRGGWRNLETQYF

clone_size: -
j_call: TRBJ2-5
v_call: TRBV28
d_call: -
cdr3_nt: TGTGCCAGCAGTTTATCAGAGACCCAGTACTTC
cdr3_aa: CASSLSETQYF

clone_size: -
j_call: TRBJ1-2
v_call: TRBV7-2
d_call: -
cdr3_nt: TGTGCCAGCAGCTTAGGGGGCTCTAGTGGCTACACCTTC
cdr3_aa: CASSLGGSSGYTF

clone_size: once
j_call: TRBJ2-1
v_call: TRBV2
d_call: TRBD2
cdr3_nt: TGTGCCAGCAGCTCCCTGGGGGGGACGGGAAATGAGCAGTTCTTC
cdr3_aa: CASSSLGGTGNEQFF

clone_size: few
j_call: TRBJ2-6
v_call: TRBV5-4
d_call: TRBD1
cdr3_nt: TGTGCCAGCAGCTTAGGGAGACAGGGAATAGCTGGGGCCAACGTCCTGACTTTC
cdr3_aa: CASSLGRQGIAGANVLTF

clone_size: -
j_call: TRBJ2-6
v_call: TRBV29-1
d_call: TRBD2
cdr3_nt: TGCAGCGTTGAGTCTAGCGGGGCTTCCTCTGGGGCCAACGTCCTGACTTTC
cdr3_aa: CSVESSGASSGANVLTF